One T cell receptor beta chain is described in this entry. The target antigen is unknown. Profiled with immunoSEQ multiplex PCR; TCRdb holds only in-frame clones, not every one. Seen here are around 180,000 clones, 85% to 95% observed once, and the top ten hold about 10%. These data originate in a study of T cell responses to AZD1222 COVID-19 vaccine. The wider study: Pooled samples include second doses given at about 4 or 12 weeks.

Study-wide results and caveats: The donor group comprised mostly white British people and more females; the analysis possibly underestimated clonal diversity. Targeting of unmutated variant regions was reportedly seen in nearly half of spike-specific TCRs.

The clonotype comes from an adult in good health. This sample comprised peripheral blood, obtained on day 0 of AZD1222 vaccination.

CDR3 protein: CASSTGGNTEAFF. CDR3 coding DNA: TGTGCCAGTTCGACAGGGGGGAACACTGAAGCTTTCTTT. V usage is TRBV19 and J usage is TRBJ1-1; 9 bases map to TRBD1. CDR1 is LNHDA, CDR2 SQIVND, per germline (reference sequence). The trim removed 8 bases at V and 1 base at J, leaving 2 bases unmatched. The CDR3 totals 13 residues.